What follows are 14 T cell receptor beta chains derived from one specimen sequenced in a study of response to subunit inactivated influenza vaccine. One entry per CDR3 protein results from TCRdb running MiXCR on the RT-PCR reads. The sample has about 190,000 distinct CDR3 sequences, over 13% seen once; the top ten hold about 25%. The source material was CD8+ T cells sorted from PBMCs, sampled approximately 5 days after vaccination. All receptors come from a man in his fifties who received an inactivated influenza vaccine.

This clonotype was detected many times. V is TRBV6-2 or TRBV6-3 and J is TRBJ2-5; possibly TRBD1 or TRBD2 for D (5 bases each). There are 17 residues in the CDR3. Trimming removed 2 bases at V and 5 bases at J, with 21 bases between. Germline loops: CDR1 MNHEY, CDR2 SVGEGT. DNA for the CDR3: TGTGCCAGCAGTTACCCCCTAGTGGCAGGGACGGTGGAGACCCAGTACTTC. Translated: CASSYPLVAGTVETQYF.

This clonotype was counted only a few times. This chain links TRBV4-1 with TRBJ2-7; D gene uncertain. Trimming pared 0 bases from V and 3 bases from J, leaving 15 bases between. This CDR3 has 16 amino acids. The germline V gene encodes CDR1 MGHRA and CDR2 YSYEKL. CDR3 nucleotide sequence: TGCGCCAGCAGCCAAGATTGGCCAGGCCTAATCTACGAGCAGTACTTC. Translation: CASSQDWPGLIYEQYF.

This clonotype was observed a few times. The rearrangement uses TRBV12-3 or TRBV12-4 and TRBJ2-7, with TRBD1 identical over 10 bases. With 1 base clipped from V and 5 bases from J, the junction kept 2 bases outside the gene matches. This CDR3 region has 14 residues. This chain's CDR3 is CASSLGGQGNEQYF. The CDR3 nucleotides read TGTGCCAGCAGTTTAGGGGGACAGGGGAACGAGCAGTACTTC.

This clonotype was seen a handful of times. V gene TRBV10-3 combines with J gene TRBJ2-1; 8 bases fit TRBD2. The length of the CDR3 is 12 residues. After removal of 10 bases from V and 10 bases from J, the junction contained 9 bases not matched to a gene. In germline, CDR1 is ENHRY, CDR2 SYGVKD. CDR3 sequence reads: CATRTSFDEQFF. CDR3 DNA: TGTGCCACCAGGACTAGCTTCGACGAGCAGTTCTTC.

This clonotype turned up a few times. The chain links TRBV5-1 to TRBJ2-7; D perhaps matches TRBD2 (7 bases). This CDR3 has 14 residues. Per the germline V gene, CDR1 is SGHRS and CDR2 is YFSETQ. V lost 5 bases and J 3 bases, leaving 15 bases between the germline ends. CDR3: CASRAGANHYEQYF. Here the CDR3 DNA reads TGCGCCAGCAGGGCGGGGGCCAACCACTACGAGCAGTACTTC.

The chain links TRBV7-2 to TRBJ2-1; 7 bases align to TRBD2. The CDR3 runs 16 residues. Germline V CDR1 and CDR2: SGHTA, FQGNSA. Trimming removed 4 bases from V and 3 bases from J; junction bases left unmatched: 9. This CDR3 is CASSSSPGEGYNEQFF. The DNA for the CDR3 is TGTGCCAGCAGCTCTTCGCCCGGGGAGGGCTACAATGAGCAGTTCTTC.

This clonotype was detected only a few times. This rearrangement joins TRBV28 to TRBJ2-7; 11 bases are a match to TRBD2. The CDR3 extends over 16 amino acids. Trimming at V came to 5 bases and at J to 2 bases, leaving 8 bases not matched to a gene. CDR1 is MDHEN and CDR2 is SYDVKM in the germline V gene. For the CDR3, the DNA is TGTGCCAGCAGTATCGGACTAGCGGGTATAACCTACGAGCAGTACTTC. It codes for CASSIGLAGITYEQYF.

The genes are TRBV12-3 or TRBV12-4 and TRBJ2-3, with D possibly being TRBD2 (6 bases). With 5 bases removed from V and 8 bases from J, the gap between germline ends came to 17 bases. There are 14 residues in the CDR3. In DNA form, the CDR3 reads TGTGCCAGCAGTCTCGCGAGACCGGAGGGTACGCAGTATTTT. This gives the protein CASSLARPEGTQYF.

The CDR3 loop is CASAGGLSGNTIYF. As DNA, the CDR3 is TGTGCCAGCGCTGGGGGGCTCTCTGGAAACACCATATATTTT. This chain uses TRBV6-1 with TRBJ1-3, with a possible D match to TRBD1 (6 bases). V shed 8 bases and J shed 0 bases, with 11 bases lying between them. Germline V gene lookup returns CDR1 MNHNS and CDR2 SASEGT. This CDR3 comprises 14 residues.

This clonotype was observed a handful of times. The chain recombines TRBV28 with TRBJ1-5, with 8 nucleotides matching TRBD1. The V segment lost 5 bases and the J segment 1 base; nucleotides outside the gene matches: 4. Germline-derived CDR1 and CDR2 are MDHEN and SYDVKM. CDR3 length equals 15 residues. CDR3 sequence: CASSNGQGSNQPQHF. CDR3 nucleotides: TGTGCCAGCAGTAATGGACAGGGAAGCAATCAGCCCCAGCATTTT.

This clonotype was detected a few times. The CDR3, as DNA: TGTGCCAGCAGGATGGGGGGTTCCTACAATGAGCAGTTCTTC. Protein product: CASRMGGSYNEQFF. The chain is built from TRBV28 and TRBJ2-1; the D gene is possibly TRBD2 (6 bases). The V end lost 6 bases, the J end lost 1 base, and 10 bases lay between the germline ends. This CDR3 region has 14 residues. Germline lookup yields CDR1 MDHEN and CDR2 SYDVKM.

This clonotype has more than one count but fewer than ten. The gene calls are TRBV7-6 and TRBJ2-5, with 8 positions matching TRBD2. Germline CDR1 reads SGHVS; CDR2 reads FNYEAQ. The CDR3 spans 18 residues. Germline trimming cut 1 base from V and 2 bases from J; bases unmatched to any gene: 12. CDR3 sequence: CASSLEPGGGLRQETQYF. CDR3 sequence (DNA): TGTGCCAGCAGCTTAGAACCGGGGGGGGGATTACGGCAAGAGACCCAGTACTTC.

This clonotype has just a few counts. The chain recombines TRBV9 with TRBJ2-1; TRBD2 aligns across 8 bases. CDR3 length equals 15 residues. From germline, CDR1 is SGDLS and CDR2 YYNGEE. Losses at the gene ends were 3 bases for V and 7 bases for J; bases not matched to a gene: 9. The CDR3 here is CASSGQREPVNEQFF. CDR3 coding DNA: TGTGCCAGCAGCGGACAGCGGGAGCCGGTGAATGAGCAGTTCTTC.

The gene calls are TRBV29-1 and TRBJ2-5; no firm D call. With 4 bases removed from V and 5 bases from J, the gap between germline ends came to 17 bases. CDR3 size: 14 residues. Per germline, CDR1 SQVTM and CDR2 ANQGSEA. In DNA form, the CDR3 reads TGCAGCGTTGCCGGCGACCAGCAATCGGAGACCCAGTACTTC. It yields the protein CSVAGDQQSETQYF.